The clone carrying this T cell receptor (beta chain) was observed a few times. Libraries were prepared by immunoSEQ multiplex PCR; TCRdb keeps only in-frame clonotypes and omits some of them. This sample carries 80,000 to 100,000 clones, around 74% of them seen once, and the ten largest clones take approximately 4.1%. These data are taken from a study of blood T cell repertoires in COVID-19. About the study: Samples of COVID-19 (acute and convalescent) were obtained from the United States, Italy and Spain.

V was pared by 5 bases and J by 5 bases, with 6 bases of the junction left unmatched. The CDR3 has 13 amino acids. In germline, CDR1 is SQVTM, CDR2 ANQGSEA. While infection was still active, Seattle patients were enrolled and then followed longitudinally. The receptor was derived from a man between 70 and 80 years old with COVID-19, enrolled during active disease. The rearrangement joins TRBV29-1 to TRBJ1-3; TRBD1 agrees at 7 bases. Sample: peripheral blood. This CDR3 reads CSVTGTERNTIYF. The CDR3 nucleotides read TGCAGCGTTACCGGGACAGAGAGAAACACCATATATTTT. The full variable domain, completed using reference TRBV29-1 and TRBJ1-3, is SAVISQKPSRDICQRGTSLTIQCQVDSQVTMMFWYRQQPGQSLTLIATANQGSEATYESGFVIDKFPISRPNLTFSTLTVSNMSPEDSSIYLCSVTGTERNTIYFGEGSWLTVV.